Below, one T cell receptor beta chain is given with its context. Its antigen is currently unknown. These data are taken from a study of T cell responses to AZD1222 COVID-19 vaccine. Overall study results and limits: Once two AZD1222 doses were given, Spike-specific TCR breadth and depth went up.

The CDR3 has 14 amino acids. Trimming removed 0 bases from V and 8 bases from J, with 14 bases in between. Germline V gene lookup returns CDR1 SGHRS and CDR2 YFSETQ. The table came from immunoSEQ multiplex PCR; TCRdb's copy has only in-frame clones and leaves some out. This sample has more than 100,000 clones; 85% to 90% occur once, and the top ten carry 8.4%. The sample in question was peripheral blood, obtained on day 0 of AZD1222 vaccination. This TCR was sampled from an adult in good health. This chain connects TRBV5-1 to TRBJ1-1, with D hard to call. The CDR3 region is CASSLAGRPREAFF. DNA for the CDR3: TGCGCCAGCAGCTTGGCGGGCCGGCCTCGGGAAGCTTTCTTT.